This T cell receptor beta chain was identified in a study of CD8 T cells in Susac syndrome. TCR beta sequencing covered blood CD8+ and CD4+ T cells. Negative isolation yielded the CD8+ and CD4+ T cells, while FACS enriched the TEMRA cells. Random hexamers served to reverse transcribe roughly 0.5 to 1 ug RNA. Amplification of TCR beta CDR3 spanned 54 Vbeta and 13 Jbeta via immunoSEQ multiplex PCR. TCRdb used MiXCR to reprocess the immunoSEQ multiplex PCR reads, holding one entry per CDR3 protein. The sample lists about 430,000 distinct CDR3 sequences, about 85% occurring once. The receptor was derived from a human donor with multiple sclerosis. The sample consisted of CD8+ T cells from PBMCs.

The CDR3 here is CASSLSSSKKGCYTF. The CDR3 DNA sequence: TGTGCCAGCAGCCTTTCCAGCTCCAAGAAGGGTTGCTACACCTTC. This chain joins TRBV7-9 and TRBJ1-2; no reliable D call. The CDR3 totals 15 residues. Between the trimmed V and J ends, which lost 5 bases and 9 bases, there was a span of 22 bases. Germline-derived CDR1 and CDR2 are SEHNR and FQNEAQ (reference sequence).